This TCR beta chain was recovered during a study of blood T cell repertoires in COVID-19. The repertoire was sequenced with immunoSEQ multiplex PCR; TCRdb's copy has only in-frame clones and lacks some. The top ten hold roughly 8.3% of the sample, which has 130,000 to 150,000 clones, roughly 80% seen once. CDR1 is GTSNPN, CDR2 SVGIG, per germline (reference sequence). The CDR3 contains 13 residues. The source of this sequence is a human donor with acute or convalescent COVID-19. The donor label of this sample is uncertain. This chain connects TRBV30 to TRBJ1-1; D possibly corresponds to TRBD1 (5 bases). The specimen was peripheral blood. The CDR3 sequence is CAGGGRLSTEAFF. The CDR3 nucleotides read TGTGCGGGGGGGGGAAGACTTAGCACTGAAGCTTTCTTT.